This T cell receptor beta chain was sequenced in a study of blood T cells in healthy people across ages. Study-level information: Per two T cells, template switching captured roughly one barcoded beta molecule.

This clonotype appeared a few times. The J segment lost 5 bases and the V segment lost 3 bases, leaving 3 bases of the junction unmatched. This CDR3 has 15 residues. A second about 6 to 11 cycle PCR used barcoded and J-beta primers. TCRdb redid the calling of the 5' RACE reads with MiXCR, one entry per CDR3 protein. The table lists 600,000 to 1,000,000 distinct CDR3 sequences, roughly 60% of them singletons, with approximately 20% in the top ten. The sequencing input was blood. This chain connects TRBV12-3 or TRBV12-4 to TRBJ2-3; 12 bases are shared with TRBD1. The receptor was derived from a man aged 25-45 years in good health. The CDR3 is CASSFGTGGLDTQYF. In DNA, the CDR3 is TGTGCCAGCAGTTTCGGGACAGGGGGCTTAGATACGCAGTATTTT.